Below are 21 T cell receptor beta chains sequenced from a single sample in a study of tumor-infiltrating lymphocytes in primary liver carcinoma. Starting material for RNA and DNA co-extraction consisted of roughly 19-31 mg of unsorted bulk tissue. TCR beta cDNA came from approximately 0.55 ug total RNA, primed with a constant-region primer. Three nested multiplex PCR rounds, a slightly modified ARM-PCR, produced the libraries for TCR beta. The first two PCR rounds used TRBV1-TRBV30 forward primers with a C-beta reverse primer, about 10 cycles each. MiXCR, applied by TCRdb to the multiplex PCR reads, yields one record per CDR3 protein. The table has over 75,000 distinct CDR3 sequences, about 70% seen once. Sequencing was carried out using tumor-adjacent normal liver tissue. The receptors come from a man aged 40-55 years with primary liver carcinoma and hepatitis B virus infection.

In this sample, this clonotype turned up a few times. An end of the junction differs from the germline gene, which may be a read error. The gene calls are TRBV5-1 and TRBJ1-2; the D is unclear. Germline assignment: CDR1 SGHRS and CDR2 YFSETQ. This CDR3 has 13 amino acids. CDR3 protein: CASSLDGTRFGAF. DNA for the CDR3: TGCGCCAGCAGCTTGGACGGAACCCGGTTTGGCGCCTTC.

Concerning this clonotype: Mismatch with germline at one junction end may stem from a read error. This sequence joins TRBV11-2 and TRBJ1-1; D is undetermined. CDR3 length: 15 amino acids. CDR1 and CDR2 (germline): SGHAT, FQNNGV. The CDR3 reads CASSLREGLNTEASF. CDR3 nucleotide sequence: TGCGCCAGCAGCTTAAGGGAGGGCTTGAACACTGAAGCTTCCTTT.

This clonotype appeared a few times. J is TRBJ1-2 and V is TRBV28; D not certain. CDR1 MDHEN and CDR2 SYDVKM come from the germline V gene. CDR3 length: 11 amino acids. Trimming took off 5 bases at V and 6 bases at J, with 7 bases between the two ends. CDR3 sequence: CASSHPDGYTF. In DNA, the CDR3 is TGTGCCAGCAGTCACCCGGATGGCTACACCTTC.

Remarks on this clonotype: A much more abundant neighbour one base away suggests this may be a read error. The chain links TRBV12-3 or TRBV12-4 to TRBJ2-3; D unclear. Trimming took 3 bases from V and 7 from J, leaving 14 bases between them. This CDR3 has 14 residues. For the CDR3, the DNA is TGTGCCAGCAGTTTCCGGATTAGAACAAATACGCAGTATTTT. It codes for CASSFRIRTNTQYF.

About this clonotype itself: Here the CDR3 omits its conserved ending phenylalanine or tryptophan, so a read error is the likely source. The V call is TRBV12-3 or TRBV12-4, the J call TRBJ1-6; possible D gene TRBD1, 5 bases. V lost 5 bases and J 7 bases, leaving 12 bases between the germline ends. This CDR3 is built from 14 residues. The DNA of the CDR3 is TGTGCCAGCAGTCTCCTCGGGGGAAATTCACCCCTCCACTCT. Translated: CASSLLGGNSPLHS.

In this sample, this clonotype turned up many times. The rearrangement joins TRBV4-1 to TRBJ2-1; 12 bases line up with TRBD1. J gave up 0 bases and V 3 bases, and 15 bases lay outside the gene matches. This CDR3 comprises 21 residues. Germline CDR1 MGHRA, CDR2 YSYEKL. Here the CDR3 reads CASSHLVAGQGAISSYNEQFF. The CDR3 DNA reads as TGCGCCAGCAGCCATCTCGTAGCGGGACAGGGGGCGATTAGCTCCTACAATGAGCAGTTCTTC.

This clonotype was seen a single time. The V call is TRBV6-6, the J call TRBJ1-5, with TRBD1 identical over 8 bases. The DNA end favors TRBJ2-3, so the J call may be wrong. Per germline, CDR1 MNHNY and CDR2 SVGAGI (reference sequence). This CDR3 contains 17 residues. The CDR3 protein is CASSYLRTGNSNQPQYF. The CDR3 coding sequence is TGTGCCAGCAGTTACCTCCGGACAGGGAATAGCAATCAGCCCCAGTATTTT.

This clonotype was detected once. This chain uses TRBV11-2 with TRBJ2-1; D gene ambiguous. The DNA end favors TRBJ2-7, so the J call may be wrong. Germline loops: CDR1 SGHAT, CDR2 FQNNGV. This CDR3 is built from 16 residues. The CDR3 DNA is TGTGCCAGCAGCTTAATTCTAGAAAGGTACTACAATGAGCAGTACTTC. This sequence encodes CASSLILERYYNEQYF.

Worth noting for this clonotype: A much larger clone is a single base away; this may be a read error. The gene calls are TRBV6-2 or TRBV6-3 and TRBJ1-1; TRBD1 matches 7 bases. The CDR3 is 13 residues long. Germline CDR1 is MNHEY and CDR2 is SVGEGT. The CDR3 reads CAISETGSTEAFF. CDR3 nucleotide sequence: TGTGCCATCAGTGAGACAGGGAGCACTGAAGCTTTCTTT.

The chain recombines TRBV7-3 with TRBJ2-1; 8 nucleotides line up with TRBD2. With 3 bases clipped from V and 4 bases from J, the junction kept 5 bases outside the gene matches. The CDR3 loop spans 15 amino acids. The germline CDR1 and CDR2 sequences are SGHTA and FQGTGA. In DNA, the CDR3 is TGTGCCAGCAGCTTGGTAGCGGGACGGTACAATGAGCAGTTCTTC. It specifies CASSLVAGRYNEQFF.

The CDR3 region is CAGNRQGFNEQYF. CDR3 sequence (DNA): TGTGCCGGCAACCGGCAGGGGTTTAACGAGCAGTACTTC. The chain carries TRBV11-1 and TRBJ2-7, with TRBD1 as a possible D gene (6 bases). The length of the CDR3 is 13 residues. The V gene's germline CDR1 is SGHAT and CDR2 FQDESV (reference sequence). Trimming pared 11 bases from V and 5 bases from J, leaving 19 bases between.

As concerns this clonotype: A much larger clone lies one base from this, so it may be a read error. This rearrangement joins TRBV10-3 to TRBJ1-1, with TRBD1 matching over 9 bases. The CDR3 contains 15 residues. Germline CDR1 ENHRY, CDR2 SYGVKD. Trimming took 5 bases from V and 3 from J; bases not matched to a gene: 7. CDR3 sequence: CAISKDRGKDTEAFF. The CDR3 nucleotides are TGTGCCATCAGTAAGGACAGGGGTAAGGACACTGAAGCTTTCTTT.

Comments on this clonotype: Mismatch with germline at one junction end may stem from a read error. CDR3 loop: CAIGQGYEQHF. DNA for the CDR3: TGTGCCATCGGTCAGGGTTACGAGCAGCACTTC. The chain recombines TRBV10-3 with TRBJ2-7, with D perhaps TRBD1 (5 bases). Per the germline V gene, CDR1 is ENHRY and CDR2 is SYGVKD. The CDR3 is made up of 11 amino acids.

This clonotype was seen more than once but under ten times. A much larger clone differs from this one at a single base, so this may be a read error. Without the conserved terminal phenylalanine or tryptophan, this CDR3 likely stems from a read error. The gene calls are TRBV29-1 and TRBJ1-1; weak D call: TRBD1 (5 bases). Trimming stripped 6 bases from V and 1 base from J, with 12 bases between. This CDR3 is built from 13 residues. The germline V gene has CDR1 SQVTM and CDR2 ANQGSEA. The chain's CDR3 is CSVQRGGNTEAFL. DNA of the CDR3: TGCAGCGTCCAACGGGGGGGGAACACTGAAGCTTTCCTT.

This chain connects TRBV29-1 to TRBJ2-7; no definite D call. The germline gives CDR1 SQVTM, CDR2 ANQGSEA. The CDR3 contains 13 residues. Trimming took 7 bases from V and 3 from J, leaving 16 bases between them. Here the CDR3 DNA reads TGCAGCGATATCAACAGTCCCCGCTACGAGCAGTACTTC. As protein: CSDINSPRYEQYF.

As concerns this clonotype: A single base separates this from a much larger clone, so it may be a read error. The chain uses TRBV29-1 and TRBJ2-1; D is possibly TRBD2 (7 bases). Germline assignment: CDR1 SQVTM and CDR2 ANQGSEA. Trimming removed 3 bases from V and 7 bases from J, with 13 bases in between. CDR3 length: 13 amino acids. The CDR3 here is CSVDRGGANEQFF. The CDR3, as DNA: TGCAGCGTTGATAGGGGGGGGGCGAATGAGCAGTTCTTC.

Comments on this clonotype: A much larger clone differs by one base, so this may be a read error. The V gene is TRBV10-1, the J gene TRBJ2-1; 9 bases agree with TRBD2. This CDR3 comprises 16 residues. Germline-derived CDR1 and CDR2 are WNHNN and SYGVQD (reference sequence). Trimming at V came to 1 base and at J to 9 bases, leaving 10 bases not matched to a gene. The CDR3 coding sequence is TGCGCCAGCAGTGAGTACGAGACTAGCGGACACATTGAGCAGTTCTTC. Its protein product is CASSEYETSGHIEQFF.

The chain joins TRBV9 to TRBJ2-5; D is unresolved. Germline V CDR1 and CDR2: SGDLS, YYNGEE. The germline V and J ends were trimmed by 7 bases and 5 bases, with 15 bases remaining between them. The CDR3 runs 13 residues. CDR3 protein: CASFSWGGETQYF. DNA of the CDR3: TGTGCCAGCTTCAGCTGGGGTGGGGAGACCCAGTACTTC.

About this clonotype itself: Just one base apart from a much larger clone, this may be a read error. CDR3 amino acids: CASSARYSYEQYF. CDR3 nucleotide sequence: TGCGCCAGCAGTGCCAGGTACTCCTACGAGCAGTACTTC. The rearrangement joins TRBV10-2 to TRBJ2-7; D ambiguous. Germline V gives CDR1 WSHSY, CDR2 SAAADI. This CDR3 comprises 13 residues. Trimming stripped 4 bases from V and 0 bases from J, with 7 bases between.

This clonotype was observed at least ten times. The chain recombines TRBV10-3 with TRBJ1-3; the D is unclear. The CDR3 extends over 14 amino acids. With 4 bases removed from V and 4 bases from J, the gap between germline ends came to 11 bases. The germline V gene encodes CDR1 ENHRY and CDR2 SYGVKD. The CDR3, as DNA: TGTGCCATCAGTGGGGGAGGGCCCGGAAACACCATATATTTT. It codes for CAISGGGPGNTIYF.

To note about this clonotype: The junction does not match germline at one end; this may be a read error. The rearrangement links TRBV11-2 to TRBJ2-5; D is perhaps TRBD2 (6 bases). This CDR3 spans 16 amino acids. Germline CDR1 is SGHAT and CDR2 is FQNNGV. CDR3 protein: CTSRSRDSTLQETQYF. The CDR3 bases are TGTACCAGCAGATCCCGGGACTCAACCCTCCAAGAGACCCAGTACTTC. Using reference TRBV11-2 and TRBJ2-5 for the parts outside the CDR3, the full variable domain is EAGVAQSPRYKIIEKRQSVAFWCNPISGHATLYWYQQILGQGPKLLIQFQNNGVVDDSQLPKDRFSAERLKGVDSTLKIQPAKLEDSAVYLCTSRSRDSTLQETQYFGPGTRLLVL.